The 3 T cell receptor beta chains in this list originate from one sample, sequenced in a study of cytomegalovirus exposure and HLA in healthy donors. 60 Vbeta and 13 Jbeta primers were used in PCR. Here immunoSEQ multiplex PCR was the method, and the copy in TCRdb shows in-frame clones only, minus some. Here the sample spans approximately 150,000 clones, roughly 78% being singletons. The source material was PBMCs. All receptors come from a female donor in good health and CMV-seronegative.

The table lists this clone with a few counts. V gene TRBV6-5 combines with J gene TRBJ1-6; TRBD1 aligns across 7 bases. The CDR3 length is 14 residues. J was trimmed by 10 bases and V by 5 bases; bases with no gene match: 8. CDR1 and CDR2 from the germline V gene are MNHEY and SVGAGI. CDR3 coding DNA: TGTGCCAGCAGTCTCGGGACAGACAAATCACCCCTCCACTTT. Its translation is CASSLGTDKSPLHF.

CDR3 bases: TGCGCCAGCAGCTTTAGGTTAGCGGATACGCAGTATTTT. Translation gives CASSFRLADTQYF. The J gene is TRBJ2-3, the V gene TRBV5-1; the D gene is possibly TRBD2 (5 bases). CDR3 length: 13 residues. Trimming left V 2 bases short and J 6 bases short, with 10 bases between. CDR1 SGHRS and CDR2 YFSETQ come from the germline V gene.

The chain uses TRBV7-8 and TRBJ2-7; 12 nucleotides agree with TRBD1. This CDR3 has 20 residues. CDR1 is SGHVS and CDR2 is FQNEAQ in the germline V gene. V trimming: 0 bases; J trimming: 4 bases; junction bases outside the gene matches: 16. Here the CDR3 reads CASSLALTGTGGAKVYEQYF. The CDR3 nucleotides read TGTGCCAGCAGCTTAGCCTTAACCGGGACAGGGGGCGCAAAGGTATACGAGCAGTACTTC.